The 10 T cell receptor beta chains listed next were all sequenced from one sample in a study of blood T cell repertoires in COVID-19. This table comes from immunoSEQ multiplex PCR, and its TCRdb copy is limited to in-frame clones, with some not included. The sample lists 400,000 to 500,000 clones; roughly 88% were seen once. The sequenced material came from peripheral blood. These receptors all come from a woman aged 30 to 39 with active or convalescent COVID-19.

CDR3 DNA sequence: TGCGCCAGCAGCATCGGGACTAGCGGGGGCCAGTACAATGAGCAGTTCTTC. Translating it yields CASSIGTSGGQYNEQFF. The rearrangement links TRBV5-1 to TRBJ2-1; 14 nucleotides agree with TRBD2. Germline loops: CDR1 SGHRS, CDR2 YFSETQ. With 4 bases clipped from V and 4 bases from J, the junction kept 7 bases outside the gene matches. This CDR3 is built from 17 residues. The full variable domain, its missing parts supplied by reference TRBV5-1 and TRBJ2-1, is KAGVTQTPRYLIKTRGQQVTLSCSPISGHRSVSWYQQTPGQGLQFLFEYFSETQRNKGNFPGRFSGRQFSNSRSEMNVSTLELGDSALYLCASSIGTSGGQYNEQFFGPGTRLTVL.

The chain recombines TRBV6-4 with TRBJ2-1; 10 nucleotides match TRBD1. V trimming: 3 bases; J trimming: 7 bases; junction bases outside the gene matches: 6. The CDR3 sequence is 15 residues long. Germline CDR1 and CDR2: MRHNA and SNTAGT. CDR3 DNA sequence: TGTGCCAGCAGTGAAAACACGGGACAGGGGAATGAGCAGTTCTTC. Its protein product is CASSENTGQGNEQFF.

This clone was counted once. The genes are TRBV27 and TRBJ2-5; 9 bases map to TRBD2. CDR3 length equals 18 residues. V shed 6 bases and J 1 base; nucleotides not matched to a gene: 15. Germline lookup yields CDR1 MNHEY and CDR2 SMNVEV (reference sequence). The CDR3 DNA is TGTGCCAGCAGGATGGTCGCTAGCGGGGCAACAAGCCAAGAGACCCAGTACTTC. It is translated as CASRMVASGATSQETQYF.

The CDR3 loop is CASSIDVGQGLTEAFF. As DNA, the CDR3 is TGTGCCAGTAGTATAGATGTGGGACAGGGATTAACTGAAGCTTTCTTT. The rearrangement joins TRBV19 to TRBJ1-1, with 9 positions matching TRBD1. J was trimmed by 5 bases and V by 0 bases; bases with no gene match: 7. The CDR3 contains 16 residues. The germline V gene encodes CDR1 LNHDA and CDR2 SQIVND (reference sequence).

The CDR3 region has the DNA TGTGCCAGCAGCCCCGGGACAGGGGCATACGAATACACTGAAGCTTTCTTT. It encodes CASSPGTGAYEYTEAFF. The chain combines TRBV5-6 with TRBJ1-1; 10 bases are shared with TRBD1. Trimming at V came to 4 bases and at J to 3 bases, leaving 12 bases not matched to a gene. The CDR3 extends over 17 amino acids. The germline CDR1 and CDR2 sequences are SGHDT and YYEEEE.

This rearrangement joins TRBV9 to TRBJ2-2; 7 bases line up with TRBD1. The CDR3 length is 15 residues. V shed 1 base, J shed 6 bases, and the junction held 6 bases outside the gene matches. Germline CDR1 is SGDLS and CDR2 is YYNGEE. The CDR3 region is CASSVNRGVAGELFF. As DNA, the CDR3 is TGTGCCAGCAGCGTAAACAGGGGAGTGGCCGGGGAGCTGTTTTTT.

This rearrangement joins TRBV30 to TRBJ1-1; 7 nucleotides line up with TRBD1. CDR3 length: 15 residues. In germline, CDR1 is GTSNPN, CDR2 SVGIG (reference sequence). Trimming took 1 base from V and 2 from J; bases not matched to a gene: 7. The CDR3 reads CAWSGTTGSNTEAFF. The CDR3 nucleotides are TGTGCCTGGAGTGGAACGACAGGGTCCAACACTGAAGCTTTCTTT. Full variable domain (outside the CDR3, taken from reference TRBV30 and TRBJ1-1): SQTIHQWPATLVQPVGSPLSLECTVEGTSNPNLYWYRQAAGRGLQLLFYSVGIGQISSEVPQNLSASRPQDRQFILSSKKLLLSDSGFYLCAWSGTTGSNTEAFFGQGTRLTVV.

The genes are TRBV7-2 and TRBJ2-2; D might be TRBD2 (7 bases). V lost 1 base and J lost 6, with 9 bases in between. The CDR3 length is 14 residues. Germline V gene sequence: CDR1 SGHTA, CDR2 FQGNSA. In nucleotides, the CDR3 is TGTGCCAGCAGCTTAGGGGGGGGCGCCGGGGAGCTGTTTTTT. This sequence encodes CASSLGGGAGELFF.

J is TRBJ1-2 and V is TRBV19; 8 bases line up with TRBD1. The V gene end was trimmed by 5 bases and the J gene end by 4 bases; junction bases not matched to a gene: 9. Germline CDR1 is LNHDA and CDR2 is SQIVND (reference sequence). This CDR3 is 15 amino acids long. The CDR3 region has the DNA TGTGCCAGTAGTCGGACAGGGACGCCCCCCTATGGCTACACCTTC. This encodes CASSRTGTPPYGYTF.

The chain uses TRBV5-1 and TRBJ1-6; 9 nucleotides match TRBD1. Germline CDR1 and CDR2: SGHRS and YFSETQ. The CDR3 has 17 amino acids. The V and J ends lost 0 bases and 6 bases, in that order; junction bases with no gene match: 7. CDR3 in DNA: TGCGCCAGCAGCTTGGCGAGGACAGGGGATGGTAATTCACCCCTCCACTTT. Its protein product is CASSLARTGDGNSPLHF.